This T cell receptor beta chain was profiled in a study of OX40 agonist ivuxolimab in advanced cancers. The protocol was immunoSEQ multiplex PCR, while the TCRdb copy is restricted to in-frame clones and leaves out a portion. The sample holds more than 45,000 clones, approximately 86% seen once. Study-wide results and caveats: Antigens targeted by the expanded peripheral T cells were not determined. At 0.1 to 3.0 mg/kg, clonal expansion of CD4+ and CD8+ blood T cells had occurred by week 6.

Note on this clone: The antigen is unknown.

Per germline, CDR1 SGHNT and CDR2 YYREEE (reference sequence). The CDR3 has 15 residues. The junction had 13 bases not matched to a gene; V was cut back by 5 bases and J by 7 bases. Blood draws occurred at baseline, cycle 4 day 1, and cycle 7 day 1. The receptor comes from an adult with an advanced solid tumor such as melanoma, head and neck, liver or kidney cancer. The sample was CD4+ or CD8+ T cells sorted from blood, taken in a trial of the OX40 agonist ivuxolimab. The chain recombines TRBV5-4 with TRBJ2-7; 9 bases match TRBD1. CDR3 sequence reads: CASSEGDRAHWEQYF. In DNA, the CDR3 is TGTGCCAGCAGTGAGGGGGACAGGGCCCACTGGGAGCAGTACTTC.